The clone carrying this T cell receptor beta chain showed up just once. Its antigen is undetermined. This entry comes from a study of cytotoxic CD8 clonotypes in ibrutinib-treated CLL. The overall study: Overall, 24 responses were partial and 2 complete; following median approximately 65 months, roughly 15 patients stayed remitted and some 12 progressed. Sequenced samples delivered averages of around 250,000 productive templates and tens of thousands of productive rearrangements. Study outcomes and limitations: Baseline clonality, above age-matched healthy donor levels, tracked circulating CD8+ T-cell counts. Rare overall, public clonotypes shrank or held steady under therapy.

The table came from immunoSEQ multiplex PCR; TCRdb's copy has only in-frame clones and leaves some out. The profile covers about 270,000 clones, with 70% to 80% appearing a single time and about 5.7% taken by the ten largest. Germline CDR1 is SQVTM and CDR2 is ANQGSEA. V was shortened by 8 bases and J by 2 bases, with 13 bases between the two germline ends. This CDR3 comprises 12 residues. This receptor was obtained from a human donor with chronic lymphocytic leukemia. The sequencing used PBMCs, collected at disease progression, from a patient treated with ibrutinib. The chain is built from TRBV29-1 and TRBJ2-7; D might be TRBD2 (6 bases). Here the CDR3 reads CSPAGLPYEQYF. CDR3 DNA: TGCAGCCCTGCGGGACTTCCCTACGAGCAGTACTTC.